This TCR beta chain was documented in a study of blood T cell repertoires in COVID-19. Across the study: T cells, B-cell-depleted T cells, or PBMCs provided the cDNA or gDNA that served as material.

Repertoires were generated with immunoSEQ multiplex PCR, while TCRdb's copy carries only in-frame clones and drops some. This sample yields a few hundred thousand clones, of which about 85% are seen a single time; approximately 6.6% belongs to the top ten. V was pared by 3 bases and J by 7 bases, with 10 bases of the junction left unmatched. Looked up from germline, CDR1 is MNHEY and CDR2 is SVGAGI. The CDR3 has 16 amino acids. This sequence was found in a woman aged 50 to 60 who had been exposed to COVID-19. Input material: PBMCs or T cells enriched from blood (not recorded which). The rearrangement joins TRBV6-5 to TRBJ2-2; 8 nucleotides agree with TRBD1. CDR3 loop: CASSYPNTGGVGELFF. Here the CDR3 DNA reads TGTGCCAGCAGTTATCCCAACACAGGGGGAGTCGGGGAGCTGTTTTTT.